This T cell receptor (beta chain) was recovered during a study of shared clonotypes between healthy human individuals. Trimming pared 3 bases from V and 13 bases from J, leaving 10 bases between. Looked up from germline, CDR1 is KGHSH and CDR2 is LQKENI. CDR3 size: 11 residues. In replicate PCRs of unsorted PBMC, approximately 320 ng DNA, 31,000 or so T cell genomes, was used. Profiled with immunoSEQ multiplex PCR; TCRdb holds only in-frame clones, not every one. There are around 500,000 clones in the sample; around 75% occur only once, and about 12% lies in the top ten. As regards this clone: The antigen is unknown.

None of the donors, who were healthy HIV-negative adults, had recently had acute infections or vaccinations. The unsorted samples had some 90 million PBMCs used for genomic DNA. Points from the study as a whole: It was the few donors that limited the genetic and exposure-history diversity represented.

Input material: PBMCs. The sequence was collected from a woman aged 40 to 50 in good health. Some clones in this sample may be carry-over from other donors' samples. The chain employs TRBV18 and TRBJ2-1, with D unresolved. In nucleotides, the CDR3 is TGTGCCAGCTCACCGGACGGCCAACAGTTCTTC. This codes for CASSPDGQQFF.